This T cell receptor (beta chain) was retrieved from a study of tumor-infiltrating lymphocytes in primary liver carcinoma. A primer in the constant region served to generate TCR beta cDNA from about 480 ng of total RNA. Construction of TCR beta libraries relied on three successive nested multiplex PCR rounds employing slightly modified ARM-PCR. Both of the initial two PCR rounds ran for roughly 11 cycles and employed TRBV1-TRBV30 forward primers alongside a C-beta reverse primer. TCRdb fed the multiplex PCR reads into MiXCR, producing one record per CDR3 protein. The sample consists of 250,000 to 400,000 distinct CDR3 sequences, approximately 65% of them appearing once. Unsorted whole blood supplied the blood RNA, and germline DNA was isolated too. Before any surgery took place, 3.5 to 5 milliliters of peripheral blood were collected. This clonotype has a count of ten or more. With 1 base removed from V and 14 bases from J, the gap between germline ends came to 14 bases. The germline V gene has CDR1 MGHRA and CDR2 YSYEKL. This CDR3 is 13 amino acids long.

Sequencing was performed on peripheral blood. The V call is TRBV4-1, the J call TRBJ1-4; D is unresolved. This TCR derives from a man aged 40-55 years with primary liver carcinoma and hepatitis B virus infection. CDR3 coding DNA: TGCGCCAGCAGCCAAGCCTCCCTCAAGGGCCTGTTTTTT. Translating gives CASSQASLKGLFF.